This T cell receptor beta chain comes out of a study of shared clonotypes between healthy human individuals. Study-wide findings and caveats: Large sequencing depth failed to make sorted-subset sequencing complete, rarefaction showed. When naive CD4 clonotypes were compared across a few donors, about 4.9% were shared.

Several immunoSEQ plates held equal portions of the genomic DNA taken from each subset. Produced via immunoSEQ multiplex PCR; TCRdb's table is partial and in-frame only. The sample records around 600,000 clones, 90% to 95% being singletons. On this clone: Antigen: not known.

Terminally differentiated effector memory CD45RA+ cells were excluded from the naive CD8 cells, which were CD45RO-negative and positively selected for CCR7. Donors had no recently reported acute infections or vaccinations and were HIV-negative. Trimming removed 4 bases at V and 4 bases at J, with 21 bases between. This CDR3 contains 17 residues. CDR1 SGHRS and CDR2 YFSETQ come from the germline V gene. The sequenced material came from naive CD8+ T cells sorted from blood. The rearrangement uses TRBV5-1 and TRBJ1-5; no firm D call. This sequence was found in a woman in her 30s in good health. For the CDR3, the DNA is TGCGCCAGCAGCGAAACCCCCCTCGAAACCGTAAATCAGCCCCAGCATTTT. Its protein is CASSETPLETVNQPQHF.